The rows below give T cell receptor beta chains drawn from one sample of a study of OX40 agonist ivuxolimab in advanced cancers. The assay was immunoSEQ multiplex PCR, and TCRdb's table has in-frame clones only and misses some. The table records approximately 69,000 clones, 80% to 85% of them present only once. Sequencing used CD4+ or CD8+ T cells sorted from blood, obtained in a trial of the OX40 agonist ivuxolimab. The receptors stem from an adult with an advanced solid tumor such as melanoma, head and neck, liver or kidney cancer. The CDR3 runs from the conserved cysteine through the conserved F or W. Each record gives: clone size, J gene, V gene, CDR3 protein. The size of a clone is reported for some rows only, either as once, few or many, or as a class for expanded clones.

>NA|TRBJ2-4|TRBV5-1
CASSLRGYGIQYF
>few|TRBJ2-1|TRBV11-2
CASSLNPVYEQFF
>NA|TRBJ2-5|TRBV9
CASSVAALETQYF
>once|TRBJ1-4|TRBV9
CASSVGAGDRLFF
>NA|TRBJ2-1|TRBV18
CASSPSGLNEQFF
>once|TRBJ2-1|TRBV7-8
CASSLRGSRSYNEQFF
>NA|TRBJ1-5|TRBV6-1
CASIGSQGRDQPQHF
>NA|TRBJ2-7|TRBV6-5
CASRTPSTAQQYF
>once|TRBJ1-1|TRBV5-1
CASSIPQGTNTEAFF
>few|TRBJ2-6|TRBV6-5
CASGRTSTGANVLTF
>few|TRBJ1-1|TRBV5-1
CASSPGHAGTEAFF
>NA|TRBJ2-3|TRBV7-9
CASSLGTSGAGDTQYF
>NA|TRBJ2-3|TRBV5-1
CASSLPLRGRTDTQYF
>NA|TRBJ2-7|TRBV4-1
CASSQWFEREVHEQYF
>NA|TRBJ1-2|TRBV2
CASSSQGENYGYTF
>NA|TRBJ1-3|TRBV4-1
CASSRGQELRGNTIYF
>NA|TRBJ2-5|TRBV7-2
CASSRSQGAVETQYF
>NA|TRBJ2-6|TRBV28
CASIQGASGANVLTF
>once|TRBJ2-7|TRBV29-1
CSVVNYEQYF
>NA|NA|TRBV29-1
CSVEVPGWSYEQYF
>NA|TRBJ1-5|TRBV5-1
CASSLTFGQPQHF
>NA|TRBJ2-5|TRBV2
CASSFRGPETQYF
>NA|TRBJ2-3|TRBV30
CAWKRDIATDTQYF
>NA|TRBJ2-1|TRBV5-1
CASSSNTGAGNEQFF
>few|TRBJ1-3|TRBV6-1
CASSEEVGQDYF
>NA|TRBJ2-1|TRBV19
CASSIVPLGEQFF
>NA|TRBJ2-1|TRBV19
CASSSHSSHNEQFF
>NA|TRBJ2-7|TRBV5-1
CASSPGDRDPAEQYF
>few|TRBJ2-7|TRBV19
CATSGASGRGEQYF
>NA|TRBJ1-2|TRBV6-1
CASSIGTDYGYTF
>NA|TRBJ1-4|TRBV9
CASSVGIGGGENEKLFF
>NA|TRBJ1-3|TRBV7-9
CASSLSFSGNTIYF
>NA|TRBJ2-1|TRBV18
CASSPQGYNEQFF
>NA|TRBJ2-3|TRBV9
CASSPRQPTDTQYF
>once|TRBJ2-1|TRBV30
CAWSVYRFGEQFF
>NA|TRBJ2-3|TRBV6-5
CASSYRGSPDTQYF
>NA|TRBJ2-4|TRBV28
CASSFSGRASEDIQYF
>NA|TRBJ1-5|TRBV6-5
CASSLWGGNSNQPQHF
>NA|TRBJ1-3|TRBV5-4
CASSLGTASSGNTIYF
>NA|TRBJ2-7|TRBV11-3
CASSLGQGASEQYF
>NA|TRBJ1-3|TRBV25-1
CASSSLGKSGNTIYF
>few|TRBJ2-5|TRBV29-1
CSVGTGVWETQYF
>NA|TRBJ2-7|TRBV5-1
CASSAGDMRHEQYF
>NA|TRBJ1-2|TRBV6-6
CASSLGTGEDGYTF
>NA|TRBJ1-1|TRBV27
CASSPREGTGPRTEAFF
>few|TRBJ2-7|TRBV10-3
CAINERGVRSEQYF
>NA|TRBJ1-1|TRBV7-9
CASSLVEGGTEAFF
>NA|TRBJ1-2|TRBV6-4
CASRGDSRYGYTF
>NA|TRBJ1-2|TRBV7-4
CASSPFEGYGYTF
>NA|TRBJ2-5|TRBV18
CASSPKSGQETQYF
>NA|TRBJ1-5|TRBV21-1
CASSKPQAYSNQPQHF
>once|TRBJ1-3|TRBV5-5
CASSLVREGNTIYF
>many|TRBJ2-1|TRBV7-2
CASSSLGVEQFF
>NA|TRBJ1-2|TRBV29-1
CSVVSLYGYTF
>NA|TRBJ1-5|TRBV6-5
CASSQTRNQPQHF
>NA|TRBJ2-1|TRBV25-1
CASSPRMGLSFF